A selection of T cell receptor beta chains follows, all from one sample in a study of cytomegalovirus exposure and HLA in healthy donors. The assay was immunoSEQ multiplex PCR, and TCRdb's table has in-frame clones only and misses some. The sample lists 120,000 or so clones; 65% to 80% were seen once. Material for sequencing was PBMCs. These receptors were obtained from a woman aged 55-70 years in good health and CMV-seropositive. The conserved cysteine and the conserved F or W are not part of the CDR3 here. The order of the fields is D gene, V gene, J gene, CDR3 protein. The D gene is left open where the match is weak.

D gene: .; V gene: TRBV27; J gene: TRBJ2-5; CDR3 protein: ASSFTVVETQY
D gene: TRBD1; V gene: TRBV5-1; J gene: TRBJ2-1; CDR3 protein: ASSSDRGGNEQF
D gene: TRBD1; V gene: TRBV4-1; J gene: TRBJ1-4; CDR3 protein: ASSRDRATNEKLF
D gene: TRBD1; V gene: TRBV27; J gene: TRBJ2-1; CDR3 protein: APATGTGYYNEQF
D gene: .; V gene: TRBV11-3; J gene: TRBJ1-3; CDR3 protein: ASSSGQPGNTIY
D gene: TRBD1; V gene: TRBV18; J gene: TRBJ1-4; CDR3 protein: ASSDRAINEKLF
D gene: TRBD2; V gene: TRBV2; J gene: TRBJ2-1; CDR3 protein: ASSKTSGSTPYNEQF
D gene: TRBD2; V gene: TRBV28; J gene: TRBJ2-7; CDR3 protein: ASRDPGLAFHEQY
D gene: .; V gene: TRBV2; J gene: TRBJ2-1; CDR3 protein: ASSERRLYEQF
D gene: TRBD1; V gene: TRBV19; J gene: TRBJ2-1; CDR3 protein: ASSDLLGQGVWDEQF
D gene: .; V gene: TRBV15; J gene: TRBJ1-2; CDR3 protein: ATSREGGGNYGYT
D gene: .; V gene: TRBV9; J gene: TRBJ1-3; CDR3 protein: ASSITQGSGNTIY
D gene: TRBD1; V gene: TRBV7-6; J gene: TRBJ2-7; CDR3 protein: ASSATGAEQY
D gene: .; V gene: TRBV19; J gene: TRBJ1-4; CDR3 protein: ASSIVPRPGEKLF
D gene: TRBD1; V gene: TRBV18; J gene: .; CDR3 protein: ASSPPRQGTHSYEQY
D gene: .; V gene: TRBV2; J gene: TRBJ1-4; CDR3 protein: ASSGTGEKLF
D gene: TRBD2; V gene: TRBV7-7; J gene: TRBJ2-1; CDR3 protein: ASSLQLAGVSNEQF
D gene: .; V gene: TRBV7-2; J gene: TRBJ2-1; CDR3 protein: ASSSQLVRNSYNEQF
D gene: TRBD1; V gene: TRBV5-1; J gene: TRBJ1-5; CDR3 protein: ASSLGQGVQPQH
D gene: TRBD1; V gene: TRBV27; J gene: TRBJ2-1; CDR3 protein: ASSLDREKGNEQF
D gene: .; V gene: TRBV2; J gene: TRBJ2-7; CDR3 protein: ASSGLTDSYEQY
D gene: TRBD2; V gene: TRBV5-1; J gene: TRBJ2-7; CDR3 protein: ASSRTSGYEQY
D gene: TRBD1; V gene: TRBV9; J gene: TRBJ1-3; CDR3 protein: ASSVSTTGPSGNTIY
D gene: .; V gene: TRBV7-3; J gene: TRBJ1-4; CDR3 protein: ASSSTTGFVDEKLF
D gene: .; V gene: TRBV18; J gene: TRBJ2-3; CDR3 protein: ASSPAVRSARYTDTQY
D gene: .; V gene: TRBV10-3; J gene: TRBJ2-7; CDR3 protein: AISDPGNSYEQY
D gene: TRBD1; V gene: TRBV6-5; J gene: TRBJ1-5; CDR3 protein: ASSSGQGGQPQH
D gene: TRBD1; V gene: TRBV7-3; J gene: TRBJ2-5; CDR3 protein: ASSLKGRRQGAFRETQY
D gene: .; V gene: TRBV5-5; J gene: TRBJ1-5; CDR3 protein: ASRRGGKGNQPQH
D gene: .; V gene: TRBV12-5; J gene: TRBJ1-3; CDR3 protein: ASGPRAGVAGNTIY
D gene: .; V gene: TRBV2; J gene: TRBJ2-7; CDR3 protein: AVRRVSSYEQY
D gene: TRBD1; V gene: TRBV11-2; J gene: TRBJ1-5; CDR3 protein: ASSSPGQGDQPQH
D gene: TRBD2; V gene: TRBV19; J gene: TRBJ2-3; CDR3 protein: ASSTPLAGSDTQY
D gene: .; V gene: TRBV2; J gene: TRBJ2-7; CDR3 protein: ASSRPGIEQY
D gene: .; V gene: TRBV25-1; J gene: TRBJ2-1; CDR3 protein: ASSESEAAGRLNEQF
D gene: .; V gene: TRBV5-1; J gene: TRBJ2-5; CDR3 protein: ASSPKTGEETQY
D gene: TRBD2; V gene: TRBV5-1; J gene: TRBJ2-2; CDR3 protein: ASSFIVREAYTGELF
D gene: .; V gene: TRBV5-8; J gene: TRBJ2-5; CDR3 protein: ASSWDWMKETQY
D gene: .; V gene: TRBV6-1; J gene: TRBJ1-2; CDR3 protein: ASSEPLLAPGYT
D gene: TRBD2; V gene: TRBV27; J gene: TRBJ2-7; CDR3 protein: ASTGLAGERVQY
D gene: TRBD1; V gene: TRBV5-6; J gene: TRBJ1-5; CDR3 protein: ASSSGTGVKPQH
D gene: TRBD2; V gene: TRBV29-1; J gene: TRBJ2-7; CDR3 protein: SSRGGGRAGVDDEQY
D gene: .; V gene: TRBV9; J gene: TRBJ2-1; CDR3 protein: ASSRTYEQF
D gene: TRBD2; V gene: TRBV27; J gene: TRBJ2-7; CDR3 protein: ASSLMPSGLGEQY
D gene: TRBD2; V gene: TRBV19; J gene: TRBJ2-7; CDR3 protein: ASTPTSGYSYEQY
D gene: .; V gene: TRBV28; J gene: TRBJ2-3; CDR3 protein: ASSSLSSNTDTQY
D gene: TRBD2; V gene: TRBV7-6; J gene: TRBJ2-1; CDR3 protein: ASSLVRLAVYNEQF
D gene: TRBD2; V gene: TRBV5-4; J gene: TRBJ2-1; CDR3 protein: ASSLAGLAENEQF
D gene: .; V gene: TRBV7-9; J gene: TRBJ2-6; CDR3 protein: SSSKGGAGPTGANVLT
D gene: .; V gene: TRBV27; J gene: TRBJ2-1; CDR3 protein: ASRPFAVSYNEQF
D gene: TRBD1; V gene: TRBV19; J gene: TRBJ1-1; CDR3 protein: ASRSTLRTGKETEAF
D gene: .; V gene: TRBV4-1; J gene: TRBJ1-2; CDR3 protein: ASSQDLAGALLGYT
D gene: .; V gene: TRBV7-9; J gene: TRBJ2-1; CDR3 protein: ASDNPYLSSNEQF
D gene: .; V gene: TRBV18; J gene: TRBJ1-5; CDR3 protein: ASSPQYFGGDSNQPQH